This T cell receptor (beta chain) was captured in a study of post-analysis software for immune sequencing data. Across the study: Disease trajectories encompassed relapsing-remitting, secondary progressive and progressive-relapsing multiple sclerosis.

cDNA libraries of TCR beta carried unique molecular identifiers. The T cell input of roughly 0.95 to 10 million gave roughly 0.5 million cDNA molecules. TCRdb passed the PCR reads through MiXCR, listing each CDR3 protein once. The repertoire includes some 450,000 distinct CDR3 sequences, roughly 45% of them detected once, and 12% sits in the top ten. The sample holds a few counts of this clonotype. The target antigen is unknown. Germline-derived CDR1 and CDR2 are LGHNA and YNFKEQ. The CDR3 is made up of 18 amino acids. V was shortened by 0 bases and J by 5 bases, with 23 bases between the two germline ends. General study points: The study found TRBV5-6, TRBV5-1 and TRBV20-1 among five or six TRBV segments more frequent in patients than controls. Under the F measure, samples that were prepared in one batch clustered strongly together. Significantly lower normalized Chao1 diversity was seen in multiple sclerosis patients than in controls.

The clonotype originates from a girl between 5 and 17 years old with multiple sclerosis. This sequence joins TRBV4-2 and TRBJ2-7; perhaps D is TRBD1 or TRBD2 (5 bases each). Material for sequencing was blood. The CDR3 DNA follows: TGTGCCAGCAGCCAAGAGTCCCCCTTTCCAGGGAGTTACCACGAGCAGTACTTC. Its translation: CASSQESPFPGSYHEQYF.